The 19 T cell receptor beta chains in this list originate from one sample, sequenced in a study of T cell changes during pregnancy in multiple sclerosis. Only in-frame clones appear in the TCRdb table, and some are missing; sequencing was by immunoSEQ multiplex PCR. The sample holds about 44,000 clones, 92% seen once. The specimen comprised CD4+ T cells from peripheral blood mononuclear cells, sampled in the first trimester of pregnancy. The receptors here all came from a female donor with multiple sclerosis, enrolled in a pregnancy study.

The chain carries TRBV6-1 and TRBJ1-1; perhaps TRBD1 as D (5 bases). The CDR3 covers 14 residues. The V end lost 8 bases, the J end lost 0 bases, and 13 bases lay between the germline ends. The V gene's germline CDR1 is MNHNS and CDR2 SASEGT. CDR3 coding DNA: TGTGCCAGCTGTCGGACACCCATGAACACTGAAGCTTTCTTT. Protein product: CASCRTPMNTEAFF.

J is TRBJ2-5 and V is TRBV5-1, with no clear D. CDR3 length: 11 amino acids. Trimming removed 4 bases at V and 7 bases at J, with 8 bases between. From germline, CDR1 is SGHRS and CDR2 YFSETQ. The CDR3 DNA follows: TGCGCCAGCAGCCTGGATCTGACCCAGTACTTC. As protein: CASSLDLTQYF.

The chain employs TRBV6-1 and TRBJ2-7; TRBD2 matches 10 bases. Germline V gives CDR1 MNHNS, CDR2 SASEGT. The CDR3 is 16 amino acids. With 1 base clipped from V and 1 base from J, the junction kept 4 bases outside the gene matches. CDR3 bases: TGTGCCAGCAGTGAAGGACTAGCGGGTACTTCCTACGAGCAGTACTTC. It translates to CASSEGLAGTSYEQYF.

CDR3 DNA sequence: TGTGCCAGTAGTTATTTCCCCCAGGGGGCTCAAGAGACCCAGTACTTC. Protein sequence: CASSYFPQGAQETQYF. The V gene is TRBV19, the J gene TRBJ2-5; 8 bases are a match to TRBD1. This CDR3 is built from 16 residues. Trimming took 5 bases from V and 2 from J; bases not matched to a gene: 10. Germline CDR1 is LNHDA and CDR2 is SQIVND (reference sequence).

In this sample, this clone turned up once. The chain is built from TRBV5-1 and TRBJ2-5, with TRBD2 matching 9 bases. Germline-derived CDR1 and CDR2 are SGHRS and YFSETQ. V was pared by 0 bases and J by 5 bases, with 8 bases of the junction left unmatched. This CDR3 comprises 16 residues. The CDR3 DNA is TGCGCCAGCAGCTTGGTGCGACTAGCGGACGGGGAGACCCAGTACTTC. Translating gives CASSLVRLADGETQYF.

In this sample, this clone turned up once. The chain recombines TRBV10-2 with TRBJ2-1; 12 nucleotides align to TRBD2. V was clipped by 10 bases and J by 7 bases; unmatched bases: 8. The germline V gene has CDR1 WSHSY and CDR2 SAAADI. The CDR3 has 14 residues. The chain's CDR3 is CATRLAGDGNEQFF. CDR3 nucleotides: TGCGCCACCAGACTAGCGGGAGATGGAAATGAGCAGTTCTTC.

The rearrangement uses TRBV6-5 and TRBJ2-5; D might be TRBD2 (5 bases). The CDR3 covers 14 residues. Looked up from germline, CDR1 is MNHEY and CDR2 is SVGAGI. Between the trimmed V and J ends, which lost 6 bases and 9 bases, there was a span of 20 bases. CDR3 sequence reads: CASSPRAGERAQYF. CDR3 nucleotide sequence: TGTGCCAGCAGCCCCCGAGCCGGGGAGAGGGCCCAGTACTTC.

The chain couples TRBV28 to TRBJ2-2; the match to TRBD1 covers 8 bases. Germline CDR1 MDHEN, CDR2 SYDVKM. The CDR3 runs 15 residues. The V gene end was trimmed by 4 bases and the J gene end by 2 bases; junction bases not matched to a gene: 3. The CDR3 sequence: CASSWTGINTGELFF. The CDR3 bases are TGTGCCAGCAGTTGGACAGGGATTAACACCGGGGAGCTGTTTTTT.

The V call is TRBV30, the J call TRBJ1-2; perhaps TRBD1 as D (5 bases). Germline V CDR1 and CDR2: GTSNPN, SVGIG (reference sequence). V gave up 0 bases and J gave up 3 bases, with 11 bases separating them. The CDR3 length is 14 residues. The chain's CDR3 is CAWSVRQGDYGYTF. The CDR3 region has the DNA TGTGCCTGGAGTGTCCGCCAGGGCGACTATGGCTACACCTTC.

Of note for this clone: Mismatch with germline at one junction end may stem from a read error. V is TRBV7-7 and J is TRBJ2-1; 9 bases agree with TRBD2. Germline CDR1 is SSHAT and CDR2 is FNYEAQ (reference sequence). This CDR3 has 15 residues. CDR3 region: CASSPRLAVRNEQFF. DNA for the CDR3: TGTGCTAGCAGCCCACGACTAGCGGTTCGCAATGAGCAGTTCTTC.

The V gene is TRBV2, the J gene TRBJ2-2, with 8 bases fitting TRBD1. The CDR3 contains 14 residues. Germline V gene sequence: CDR1 SNHLY, CDR2 FYNNEI. The junction had 7 bases not matched to a gene; V was cut back by 8 bases and J by 5 bases. For the CDR3, the DNA is TGTGCCAGCCTCGGACAGGGTCGTACCGGGGAGCTGTTTTTT. Residues: CASLGQGRTGELFF.

A few counts support this clone. V gene TRBV29-1 combines with J gene TRBJ2-5; 7 bases are shared with TRBD1. This CDR3 has 15 amino acids. V shed 7 bases and J 0 bases; nucleotides not matched to a gene: 11. The germline V gene encodes CDR1 SQVTM and CDR2 ANQGSEA. CDR3 nucleotides: TGCAGCGGGATTTCCGGGACAGTGTACCAAGAGACCCAGTACTTC. Residues: CSGISGTVYQETQYF.

The gene calls are TRBV29-1 and TRBJ2-5, with TRBD1 matching over 7 bases. Germline V gives CDR1 SQVTM, CDR2 ANQGSEA. Trimming cost V 6 bases and J 2 bases; bases outside gene matches: 9. This CDR3 has 14 residues. CDR3: CSVRQGIQQETQYF. The CDR3 DNA sequence: TGCAGCGTACGACAGGGAATCCAACAAGAGACCCAGTACTTC.

This rearrangement joins TRBV5-6 to TRBJ2-1, with 8 bases aligning to TRBD2. The length of the CDR3 is 18 residues. V lost 6 bases and J lost 0; bases outside the gene matches: 14. Germline CDR1 SGHDT, CDR2 YYEEEE. The CDR3 here is CASIEGLGYRSSYNEQFF. For the CDR3, the DNA is TGTGCCAGCATCGAGGGACTAGGATATAGGAGCTCCTACAATGAGCAGTTCTTC. Combining the CDR3 with reference TRBV5-6 and TRBJ2-1 gives the whole variable domain DAGVTQSPTHLIKTRGQQVTLRCSPKSGHDTVSWYQQALGQGPQFIFQYYEEEERQRGNFPDRFSGHQFPNYSSELNVNALLLGDSALYLCASIEGLGYRSSYNEQFFGPGTRLTVL.

The chain links TRBV6-1 to TRBJ1-5; tentatively, D is TRBD1 (5 bases). In germline, CDR1 is MNHNS, CDR2 SASEGT. Trimming took off 6 bases at V and 6 bases at J, with 15 bases between the two ends. The CDR3 extends over 14 amino acids. CDR3 sequence reads: CASRETGWGQPQHF. The CDR3 coding sequence is TGTGCCAGCAGAGAAACAGGTTGGGGTCAGCCCCAGCATTTT.

The genes are TRBV30 and TRBJ2-7; tentatively, D is TRBD2 (5 bases). The germline gives CDR1 GTSNPN, CDR2 SVGIG (reference sequence). The CDR3 covers 11 residues. With 0 bases removed from V and 5 bases from J, the gap between germline ends came to 5 bases. CDR3 amino acids: CAWSVGNEQYF. The CDR3 nucleotides are TGTGCCTGGAGTGTCGGGAACGAGCAGTACTTC.

CDR3 in DNA: TGTGCCAGCAGCTTAGTAGGACAGGGGGCCTCTGAAGCTTTCTTT. Protein sequence: CASSLVGQGASEAFF. The J gene is TRBJ1-1, the V gene TRBV7-2; TRBD1 matches at 11 bases. The CDR3 loop spans 15 amino acids. The germline V gene encodes CDR1 SGHTA and CDR2 FQGNSA. V shed 1 base, J shed 6 bases, and the junction held 4 bases outside the gene matches.

The chain recombines TRBV16 with TRBJ1-3, with D hard to call. Germline lookup yields CDR1 KGHSY and CDR2 FQNENV. The length of the CDR3 is 12 residues. V was shortened by 4 bases and J by 4 bases, with 5 bases between the two germline ends. The CDR3 DNA reads as TGTGCCAGCAGCCCGACAGGAAACACCATATATTTT. This codes for CASSPTGNTIYF.

The chain links TRBV15 to TRBJ2-1; 7 bases map to TRBD2. Trimming cost V 6 bases and J 3 bases; bases outside gene matches: 8. The germline CDR1 and CDR2 sequences are LNHNV and YYDKDF (reference sequence). The CDR3 consists of 15 residues. The CDR3, as DNA: TGTGCCACCAGGCCCGGGGAGGGCATCTACAATGAGCAGTTCTTC. Its translation is CATRPGEGIYNEQFF.